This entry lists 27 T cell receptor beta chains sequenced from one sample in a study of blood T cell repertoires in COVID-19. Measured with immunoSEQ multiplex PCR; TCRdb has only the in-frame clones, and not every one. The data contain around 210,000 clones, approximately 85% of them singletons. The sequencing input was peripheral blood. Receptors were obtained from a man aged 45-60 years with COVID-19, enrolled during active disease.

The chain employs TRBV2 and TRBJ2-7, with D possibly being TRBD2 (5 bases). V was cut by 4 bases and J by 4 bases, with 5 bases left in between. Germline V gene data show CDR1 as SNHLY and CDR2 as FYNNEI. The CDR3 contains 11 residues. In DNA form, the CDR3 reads TGTGCCAGCAGTGGGGAGTACGAGCAGTACTTC. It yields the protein CASSGEYEQYF.

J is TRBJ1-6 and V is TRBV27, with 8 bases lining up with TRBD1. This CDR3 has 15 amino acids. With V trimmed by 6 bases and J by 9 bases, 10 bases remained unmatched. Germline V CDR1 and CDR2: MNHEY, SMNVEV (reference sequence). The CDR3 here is CASSPSQGASSPLHF. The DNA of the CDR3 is TGTGCCAGCAGCCCCTCTCAGGGGGCGAGTTCACCCCTCCACTTT.

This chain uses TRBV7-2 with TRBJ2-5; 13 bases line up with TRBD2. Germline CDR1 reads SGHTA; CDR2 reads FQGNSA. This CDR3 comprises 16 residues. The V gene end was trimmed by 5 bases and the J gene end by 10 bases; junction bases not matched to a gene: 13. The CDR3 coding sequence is TGTGCCAGCAGCCCTCGACTAGCGGGGGGACTGGGGAACCAGTACTTC. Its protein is CASSPRLAGGLGNQYF. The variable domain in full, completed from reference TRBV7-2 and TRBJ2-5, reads GAGVSQSPSNKVTEKGKDVELRCDPISGHTALYWYRQSLGQGLEFLIYFQGNSAPDKSGLPSDRFSAERTGGSVSTLTIQRTQQEDSAVYLCASSPRLAGGLGNQYFGPGTRLLVL.

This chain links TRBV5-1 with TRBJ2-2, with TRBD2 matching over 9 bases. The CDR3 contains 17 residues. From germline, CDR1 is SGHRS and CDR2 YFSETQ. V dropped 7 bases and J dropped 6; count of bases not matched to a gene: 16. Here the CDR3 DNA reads TGCGCCAGCTCCTCCCAAGGCGGGGGGGGCAGTGCCGGGGAGCTGTTTTTT. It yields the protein CASSSQGGGGSAGELFF. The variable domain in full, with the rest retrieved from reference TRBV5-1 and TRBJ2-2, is KAGVTQTPRYLIKTRGQQVTLSCSPISGHRSVSWYQQTPGQGLQFLFEYFSETQRNKGNFPGRFSGRQFSNSRSEMNVSTLELGDSALYLCASSSQGGGGSAGELFFGEGSRLTVL.

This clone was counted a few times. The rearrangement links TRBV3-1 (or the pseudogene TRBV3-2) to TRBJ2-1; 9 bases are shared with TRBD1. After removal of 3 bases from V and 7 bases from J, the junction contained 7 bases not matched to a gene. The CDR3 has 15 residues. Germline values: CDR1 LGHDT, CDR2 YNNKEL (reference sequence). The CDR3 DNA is TGTGCCAGCAGCCAGCATACAGGGGGCCGAAATGAGCAGTTCTTC. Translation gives CASSQHTGGRNEQFF.

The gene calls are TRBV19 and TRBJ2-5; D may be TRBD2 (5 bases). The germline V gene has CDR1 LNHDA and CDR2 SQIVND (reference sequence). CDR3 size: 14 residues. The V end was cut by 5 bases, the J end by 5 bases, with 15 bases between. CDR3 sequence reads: CASSERYLGETQYF. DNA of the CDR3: TGTGCCAGTAGTGAGCGGTACCTCGGGGAGACCCAGTACTTC.

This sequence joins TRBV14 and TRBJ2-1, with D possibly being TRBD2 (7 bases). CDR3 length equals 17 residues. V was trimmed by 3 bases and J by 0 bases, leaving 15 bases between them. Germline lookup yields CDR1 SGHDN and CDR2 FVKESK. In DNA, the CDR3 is TGTGCCAGCAGCCATGTCACAGGGAGGGGCTCCTACAATGAGCAGTTCTTC. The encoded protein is CASSHVTGRGSYNEQFF.

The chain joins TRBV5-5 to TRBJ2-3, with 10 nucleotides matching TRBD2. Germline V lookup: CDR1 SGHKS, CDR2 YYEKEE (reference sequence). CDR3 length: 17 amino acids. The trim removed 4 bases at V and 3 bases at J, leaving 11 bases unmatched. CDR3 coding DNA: TGTGCCAGCAGCCCCCGGGTCCTAGCGGGGGCGACAGATACGCAGTATTTT. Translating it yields CASSPRVLAGATDTQYF.

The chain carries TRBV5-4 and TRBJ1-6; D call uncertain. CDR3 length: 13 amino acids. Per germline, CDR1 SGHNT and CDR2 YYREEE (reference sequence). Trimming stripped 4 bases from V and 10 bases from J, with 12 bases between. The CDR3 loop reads CASSPWGGSPLHF. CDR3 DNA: TGTGCCAGCAGCCCCTGGGGAGGCTCACCCCTCCACTTT.

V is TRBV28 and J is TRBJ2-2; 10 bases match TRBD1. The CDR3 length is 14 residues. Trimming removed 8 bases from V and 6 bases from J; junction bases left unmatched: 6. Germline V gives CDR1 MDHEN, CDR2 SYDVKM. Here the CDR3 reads CASEPGQGSGELFF. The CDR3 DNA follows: TGTGCCAGCGAACCGGGACAGGGGTCCGGGGAGCTGTTTTTT.

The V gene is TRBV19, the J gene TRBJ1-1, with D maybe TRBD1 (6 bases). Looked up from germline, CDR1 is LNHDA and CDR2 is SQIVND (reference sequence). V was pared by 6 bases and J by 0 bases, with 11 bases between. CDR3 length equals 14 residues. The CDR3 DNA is TGTGCCAGTAGGAACAGGGACATGAACACTGAAGCTTTCTTT. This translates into CASRNRDMNTEAFF. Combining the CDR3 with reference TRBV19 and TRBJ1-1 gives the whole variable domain DGGITQSPKYLFRKEGQNVTLSCEQNLNHDAMYWYRQDPGQGLRLIYYSQIVNDFQKGDIAEGYSVSREKKESFPLTVTSAQKNPTAFYLCASRNRDMNTEAFFGQGTRLTVV.

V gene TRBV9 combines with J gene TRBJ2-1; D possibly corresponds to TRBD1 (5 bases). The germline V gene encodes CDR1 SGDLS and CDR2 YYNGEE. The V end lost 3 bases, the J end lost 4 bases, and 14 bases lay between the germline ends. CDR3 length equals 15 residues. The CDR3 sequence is CASSGQGGWYNEQFF. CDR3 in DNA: TGTGCCAGCAGCGGGCAGGGTGGGTGGTACAATGAGCAGTTCTTC.

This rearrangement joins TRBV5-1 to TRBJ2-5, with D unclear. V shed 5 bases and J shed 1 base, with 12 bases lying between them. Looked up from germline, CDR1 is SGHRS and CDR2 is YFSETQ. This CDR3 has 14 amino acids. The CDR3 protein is CASSMWSSQETQYF. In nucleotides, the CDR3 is TGCGCCAGCAGTATGTGGTCCAGCCAAGAGACCCAGTACTTC.

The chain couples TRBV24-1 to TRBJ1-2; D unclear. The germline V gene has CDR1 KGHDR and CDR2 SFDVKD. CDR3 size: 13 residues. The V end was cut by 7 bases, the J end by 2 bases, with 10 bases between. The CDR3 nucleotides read TGTGCCACCAGCTTTACAGAGAACTATGGCTACACCTTC. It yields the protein CATSFTENYGYTF.

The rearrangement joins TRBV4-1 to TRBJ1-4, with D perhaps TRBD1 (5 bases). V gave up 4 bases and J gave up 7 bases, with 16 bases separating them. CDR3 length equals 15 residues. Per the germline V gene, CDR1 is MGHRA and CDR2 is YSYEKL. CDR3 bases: TGCGCCAGCAGCCTCGGAGGGGCACTAGGTGAAAAACTGTTTTTT. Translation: CASSLGGALGEKLFF.

CDR3 DNA sequence: TGTGCCAGCAGTGTGACCGGGACAGAAGCTTTCTTT. Translating gives CASSVTGTEAFF. This chain connects TRBV28 to TRBJ1-1, with D perhaps matching TRBD1 (6 bases). CDR1 MDHEN and CDR2 SYDVKM come from the germline V gene. CDR3 size: 12 residues. V was shortened by 5 bases and J by 8 bases, with 12 bases between the two germline ends.

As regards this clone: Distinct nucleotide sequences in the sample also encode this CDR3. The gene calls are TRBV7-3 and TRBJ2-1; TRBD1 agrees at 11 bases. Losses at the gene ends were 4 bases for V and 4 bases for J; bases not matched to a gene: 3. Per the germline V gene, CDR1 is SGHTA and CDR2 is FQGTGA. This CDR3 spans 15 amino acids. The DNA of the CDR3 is TGTGCCAGCAGCTCCGGGACAGGGGGTTACAATGAGCAGTTCTTC. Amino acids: CASSSGTGGYNEQFF.

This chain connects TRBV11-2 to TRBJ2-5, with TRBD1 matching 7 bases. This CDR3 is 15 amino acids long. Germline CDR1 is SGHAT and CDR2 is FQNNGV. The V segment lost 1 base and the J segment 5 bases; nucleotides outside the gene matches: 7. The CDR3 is CASSLVQGLWETQYF. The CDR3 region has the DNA TGTGCCAGCAGCTTAGTACAGGGGCTATGGGAGACCCAGTACTTC.

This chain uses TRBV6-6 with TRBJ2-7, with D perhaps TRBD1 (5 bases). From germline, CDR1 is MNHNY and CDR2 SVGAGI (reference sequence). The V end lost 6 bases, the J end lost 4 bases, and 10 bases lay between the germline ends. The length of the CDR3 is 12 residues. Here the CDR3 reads CASSPGLYEQYF. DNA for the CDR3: TGTGCCAGCAGCCCAGGGTTGTACGAGCAGTACTTC.

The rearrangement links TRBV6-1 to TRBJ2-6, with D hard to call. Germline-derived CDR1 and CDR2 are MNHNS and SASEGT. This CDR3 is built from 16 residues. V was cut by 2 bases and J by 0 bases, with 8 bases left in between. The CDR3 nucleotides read TGTGCCAGCAGTGAATGGCCGCTCTCTGGGGCCAACGTCCTGACTTTC. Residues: CASSEWPLSGANVLTF.

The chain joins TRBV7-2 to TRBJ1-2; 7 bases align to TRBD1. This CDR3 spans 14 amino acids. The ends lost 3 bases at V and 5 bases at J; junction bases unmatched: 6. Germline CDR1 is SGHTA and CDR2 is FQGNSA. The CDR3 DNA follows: TGTGCCAGCAGCTTTCAGGGGGGATCTTATGGCTACACCTTC. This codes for CASSFQGGSYGYTF. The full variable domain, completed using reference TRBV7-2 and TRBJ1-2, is GAGVSQSPSNKVTEKGKDVELRCDPISGHTALYWYRQSLGQGLEFLIYFQGNSAPDKSGLPSDRFSAERTGGSVSTLTIQRTQQEDSAVYLCASSFQGGSYGYTFGSGTRLTVV.

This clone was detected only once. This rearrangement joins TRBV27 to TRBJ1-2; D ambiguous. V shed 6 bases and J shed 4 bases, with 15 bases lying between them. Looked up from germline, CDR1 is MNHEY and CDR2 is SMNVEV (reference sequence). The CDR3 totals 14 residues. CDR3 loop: CASRSPSEAYGYTF. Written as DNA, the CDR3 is TGTGCCAGCAGGAGCCCCAGTGAGGCCTATGGCTACACCTTC.

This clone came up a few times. The DNA for the CDR3 is TGTGCCAGCGCTCGGGGAAGGTTCTTGGGGTACTACAATGAGCAGTTCTTC. This gives the protein CASARGRFLGYYNEQFF. The chain combines TRBV7-8 with TRBJ2-1; tentatively, D is TRBD2 (5 bases). The V gene lost 8 bases and the J gene lost 3 bases, with 23 bases spanning the gap. The CDR3 spans 17 residues. Per germline, CDR1 SGHVS and CDR2 FQNEAQ.

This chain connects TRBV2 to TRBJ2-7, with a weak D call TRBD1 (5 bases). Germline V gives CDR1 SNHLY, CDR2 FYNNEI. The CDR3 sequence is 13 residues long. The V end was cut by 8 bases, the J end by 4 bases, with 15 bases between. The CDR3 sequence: CASDPGREYEQYF. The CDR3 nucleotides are TGTGCCAGCGATCCCGGCAGGGAATACGAGCAGTACTTC.

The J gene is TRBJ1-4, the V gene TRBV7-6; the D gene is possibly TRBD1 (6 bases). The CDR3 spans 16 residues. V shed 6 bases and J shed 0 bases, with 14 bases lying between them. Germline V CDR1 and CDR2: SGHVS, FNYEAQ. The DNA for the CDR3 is TGTGCCAGCAGTTTAATCAGGGGTGCAACTAATGAAAAACTGTTTTTT. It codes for CASSLIRGATNEKLFF.

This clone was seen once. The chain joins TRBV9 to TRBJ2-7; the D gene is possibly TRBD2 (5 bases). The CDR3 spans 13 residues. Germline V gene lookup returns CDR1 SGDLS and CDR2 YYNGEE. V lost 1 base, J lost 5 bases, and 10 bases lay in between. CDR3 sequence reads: CASSVIPGDEQYF. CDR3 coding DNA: TGTGCCAGCAGCGTAATCCCCGGGGACGAGCAGTACTTC. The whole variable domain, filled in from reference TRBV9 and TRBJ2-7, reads DSGVTQTPKHLITATGQRVTLRCSPRSGDLSVYWYQQSLDQGLQFLIQYYNGEERAKGNILERFSAQQFPDLHSELNLSSLELGDSALYFCASSVIPGDEQYFGPGTRLTVT.

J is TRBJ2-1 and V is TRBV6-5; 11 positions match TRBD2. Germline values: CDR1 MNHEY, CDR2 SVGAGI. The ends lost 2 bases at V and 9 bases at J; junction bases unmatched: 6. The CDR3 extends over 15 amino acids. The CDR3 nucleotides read TGTGCCAGCAGTTACATAGCGGGGGGGCTGGGTGAGCAGTTCTTC. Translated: CASSYIAGGLGEQFF.